The clone carrying this T cell receptor beta chain was recorded many times. Only in-frame clones appear in the TCRdb table, and some are missing; sequencing was by immunoSEQ multiplex PCR. Among about 250,000 clones listed, around 88% were seen once. This sample stems from a study of blood T cell repertoires in COVID-19. With 3 bases removed from V and 1 base from J, the gap between germline ends came to 14 bases. This CDR3 has 15 amino acids. Germline assignment: CDR1 SGHRS and CDR2 YFSETQ. The source of this sequence is an older man with acute or convalescent COVID-19. The specimen was peripheral blood. The rearrangement links TRBV5-1 to TRBJ2-7; weak D call: TRBD2 (6 bases). The CDR3 is CASSYSGAESYEQYF. CDR3 in DNA: TGCGCCAGCAGCTATAGCGGAGCGGAGTCCTACGAGCAGTACTTC.